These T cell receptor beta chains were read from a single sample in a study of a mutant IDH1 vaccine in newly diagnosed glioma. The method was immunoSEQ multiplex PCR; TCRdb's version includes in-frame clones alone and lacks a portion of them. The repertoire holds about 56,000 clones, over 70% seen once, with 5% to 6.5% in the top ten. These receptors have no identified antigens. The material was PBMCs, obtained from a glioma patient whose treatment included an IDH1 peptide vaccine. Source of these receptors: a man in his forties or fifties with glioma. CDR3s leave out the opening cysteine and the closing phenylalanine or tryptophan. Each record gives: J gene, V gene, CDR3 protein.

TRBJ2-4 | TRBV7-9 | ASSFGQQNIQY
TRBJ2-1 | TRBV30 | AWRPGGSYNEQF
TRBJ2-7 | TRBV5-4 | ASSLGAGGSPYEQY
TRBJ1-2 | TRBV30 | AWSPTSIGYT
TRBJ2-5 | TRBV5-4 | ASSPRTSGLPGETQY
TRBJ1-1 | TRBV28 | ASSFFGAGRMNTEAF
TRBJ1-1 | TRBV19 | ASSTTVKLNTEAF
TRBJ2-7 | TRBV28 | ASSLEGGGPYEQY
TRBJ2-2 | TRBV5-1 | ASSFGLAGLTGELF
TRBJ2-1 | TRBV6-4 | ASSGTGGNEQF
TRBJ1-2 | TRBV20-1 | SAKNYGYT
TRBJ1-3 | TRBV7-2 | ASSLDRGGGNTIY
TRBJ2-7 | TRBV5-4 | ASSSTSTGTYEQY
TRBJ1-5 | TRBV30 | AWTPTYGTESNQPQH
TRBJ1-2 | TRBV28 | VVVGDSRGYT
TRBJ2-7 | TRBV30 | AWSAQDRDWPEQY
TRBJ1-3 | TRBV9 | ASSVDDSSGNTIY
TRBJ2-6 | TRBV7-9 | ASSATFTSSSGANVLT
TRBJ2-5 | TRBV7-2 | ASSPRGAGLQETQY
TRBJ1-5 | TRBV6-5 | ASSYSLVSNQPQH
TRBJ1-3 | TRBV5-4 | ASSYTGAGNTIY
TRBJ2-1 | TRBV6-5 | ASSYGNEQF
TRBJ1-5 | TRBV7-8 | ASSPGQGPHQPQH
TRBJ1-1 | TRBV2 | ASSWEGRAEAF
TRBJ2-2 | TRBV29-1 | SVEAAASRGFTGELF
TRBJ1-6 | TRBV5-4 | ASSRTGTANSPLH
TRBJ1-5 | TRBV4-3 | ASSQDFFGGFNQPQH
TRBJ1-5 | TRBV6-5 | ASSAWGGEWPQH
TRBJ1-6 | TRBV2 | ASSETRNVVDSPLH
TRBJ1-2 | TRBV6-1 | ASSEGQGANYGYT
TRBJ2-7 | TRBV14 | ASGTESYEQY
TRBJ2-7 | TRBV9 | ASSVGSSSYEQY
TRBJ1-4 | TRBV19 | ASRGTVGEKLF
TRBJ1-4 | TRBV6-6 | ASSYSSFGEKLF
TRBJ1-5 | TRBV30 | AWSRQGGQPQH
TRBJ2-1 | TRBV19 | ASRGDGGSYNEQF